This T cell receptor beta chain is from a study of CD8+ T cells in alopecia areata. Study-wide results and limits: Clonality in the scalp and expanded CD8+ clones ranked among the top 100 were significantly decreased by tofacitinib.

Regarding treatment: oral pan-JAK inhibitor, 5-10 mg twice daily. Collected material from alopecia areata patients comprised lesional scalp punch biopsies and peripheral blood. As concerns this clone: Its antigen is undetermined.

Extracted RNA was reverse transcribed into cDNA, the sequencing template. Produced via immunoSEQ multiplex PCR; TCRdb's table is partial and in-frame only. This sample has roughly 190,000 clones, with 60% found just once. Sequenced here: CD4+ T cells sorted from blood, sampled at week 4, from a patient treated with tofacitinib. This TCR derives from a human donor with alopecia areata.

The CDR3 region has the DNA TGTGCCTGGAGTACCACAGCTGACCAGCCCCAGCATTTT. The encoded protein is CAWSTTADQPQHF. This chain links TRBV30 with TRBJ1-5; no firm D call. Per germline, CDR1 GTSNPN and CDR2 SVGIG (reference sequence). This CDR3 is built from 13 residues. V was clipped by 2 bases and J by 7 bases, with 12 bases between them.